This T cell receptor (beta chain) was captured by sequencing in a study of circulating tumor DNA in untreated peripheral T-cell lymphoma. Libraries were prepared by immunoSEQ multiplex PCR; TCRdb keeps only in-frame clonotypes and omits some of them. The data hold some 8,700 clones, with roughly 85% observed a single time. The CDR3 has 14 amino acids. V lost 3 bases to trimming and J lost 5 bases, with 11 bases between them. From germline, CDR1 is LNHDA and CDR2 SQIVND (reference sequence). Sequenced: tumor tissue. The receptor comes from a human donor with peripheral T-cell lymphoma. The chain carries TRBV19 and TRBJ2-1; D possibly uses TRBD1 or TRBD2 (5 bases each). The CDR3: CASSIGTKNNEQFF. The CDR3 region has the DNA TGTGCCAGTAGTATCGGGACGAAGAACAATGAGCAGTTCTTC.